One T cell receptor (beta chain) is described in this entry. The sample comes from a study of blood T cell repertoires in COVID-19. V shed 5 bases and J shed 5 bases, with 19 bases lying between them. The length of the CDR3 is 16 residues. Germline V gene lookup returns CDR1 SGHAT and CDR2 FQDESV (reference sequence). As processed by the authors: The assay estimated nucleated cells by amplifying reference gene primers. Assay used: immunoSEQ multiplex PCR; TCRdb lists only in-frame clones, some missing. V, J and clone size are those of that table, while D and trimming were read from the DNA. The data contain 150,000 to 200,000 clones, roughly 89% of them singletons.

The sample comprised peripheral blood. The sequence derives from a man between 18 and 35 years old with active or convalescent COVID-19. V gene TRBV11-1 combines with J gene TRBJ2-1, with a tentative D call TRBD1 (5 bases). CDR3 sequence: CASSEDPIQGDNEQFF. Here the CDR3 DNA reads TGTGCCAGCAGCGAGGACCCTATCCAAGGGGACAATGAGCAGTTCTTC. Complete variable domain (other parts from reference TRBV11-1 and TRBJ2-1): EAEVAQSPRYKITEKSQAVAFWCDPISGHATLYWYRQILGQGPELLVQFQDESVVDDSQLPKDRFSAERLKGVDSTLKIQPAELGDSAMYLCASSEDPIQGDNEQFFGPGTRLTVL.